These 7 T cell receptor beta chains share one sample of origin, sequenced in a study of cytotoxic CD8 clonotypes in ibrutinib-treated CLL. Sequencing was performed with immunoSEQ multiplex PCR; in TCRdb, only in-frame clones are kept and a portion is missing. The table shows more than 110,000 clones, with 85% to 95% occurring only once. The sequences come from PBMCs, collected after 12 months of ibrutinib treatment. The receptors originated from a human donor with chronic lymphocytic leukemia.

The rearrangement uses TRBV11-3 and TRBJ2-2, with D possibly matching TRBD2 (5 bases). V was trimmed by 3 bases and J by 6 bases, leaving 14 bases between them. Germline V gives CDR1 SGHNT, CDR2 YENEEA. The CDR3 runs to 15 residues. For the CDR3, the DNA is TGTGCCAGCAGCTTGGGCCCAGAGGGTTCCGGGGAGCTGTTTTTT. Residues: CASSLGPEGSGELFF.

This rearrangement joins TRBV5-1 to TRBJ2-7, with D tentatively TRBD1 or TRBD2 (5 bases each). Germline V gene lookup returns CDR1 SGHRS and CDR2 YFSETQ. The CDR3 has 17 amino acids. Trimming stripped 3 bases from V and 1 base from J, with 20 bases between. The DNA of the CDR3 is TGCGCCAGCAGCTCCGGCCAATGGGGGAGAGGGTCCTACGAGCAGTACTTC. It specifies CASSSGQWGRGSYEQYF.

This chain links TRBV5-1 with TRBJ2-7; 9 positions agree with TRBD1. V shed 1 base, J shed 0 bases, and the junction held 2 bases outside the gene matches. Germline lookup yields CDR1 SGHRS and CDR2 YFSETQ. The CDR3 is 15 residues long. DNA for the CDR3: TGCGCCAGCAGCTTGACAGGGGGCGACTCCTACGAGCAGTACTTC. Its protein product is CASSLTGGDSYEQYF.

The rearrangement links TRBV28 to TRBJ1-1; the match to TRBD1 covers 9 bases. The CDR3 is 13 residues long. Germline-derived CDR1 and CDR2 are MDHEN and SYDVKM. The V and J ends lost 11 bases and 0 bases, in that order; junction bases with no gene match: 4. CDR3 nucleotides: TGTGCCTTACAGGGGGCGGTGAACACTGAAGCTTTCTTT. It codes for CALQGAVNTEAFF.

The gene calls are TRBV29-1 and TRBJ1-5, with D hard to call. The V and J ends lost 3 bases and 0 bases respectively, with 9 bases between them. Germline CDR1 reads SQVTM; CDR2 reads ANQGSEA. The CDR3 loop spans 14 amino acids. CDR3 sequence reads: CSVEVGDSNQPQHF. In DNA, the CDR3 is TGCAGCGTTGAGGTCGGGGATAGCAATCAGCCCCAGCATTTT.

The chain carries TRBV19 and TRBJ2-6; D is ambiguous. Trimming removed 3 bases at V and 0 bases at J, with 12 bases between. Germline assignment: CDR1 LNHDA and CDR2 SQIVND (reference sequence). The CDR3 is 17 amino acids. CDR3 sequence reads: CASSIGSYFSGANVLTF. CDR3 nucleotides: TGTGCCAGTAGTATCGGCAGTTATTTCTCTGGGGCCAACGTCCTGACTTTC.

This chain uses TRBV2 with TRBJ2-3, with 9 bases aligning to TRBD2. Germline-derived CDR1 and CDR2 are SNHLY and FYNNEI. The CDR3 runs 14 residues. The V gene end was trimmed by 6 bases and the J gene end by 5 bases; junction bases not matched to a gene: 6. CDR3 DNA: TGTGCCAGCAGGGACAGCGGGAGGTTAGATACGCAGTATTTT. It specifies CASRDSGRLDTQYF.